These T cell receptor beta chains were read from a single sample in a study of blood T cell repertoires in COVID-19. Some clones are missing from TCRdb's copy, which holds only in-frame ones; the method was immunoSEQ multiplex PCR. The data contain 150,000 to 200,000 clones, about 80% of them singletons. The specimen sequenced was peripheral blood. The receptor set was obtained from a man between 65 and 80 years old with active or convalescent COVID-19. The CDR3 runs from the conserved cysteine through the conserved F or W. D genes are given only for firm matches. Some rows have no size entry. The others give once, few or many, or a class for an expanded clone.

TRBJ1-1,TRBV19,-,-,TGTGCCAGTAGTATAGATCGGGGAAAGGTATTGACTGAAGCTTTCTTT,CASSIDRGKVLTEAFF
TRBJ1-4,TRBV11-2,TRBD1,-,TGTGCCAGCAGCCCAACCCAGGGGGTCCCAACTAATGAAAAACTGTTTTTT,CASSPTQGVPTNEKLFF
TRBJ1-5,TRBV19,-,once,TGTGCCAGTAATGAGGGCCTTAGCAATCAGCCCCAGCATTTT,CASNEGLSNQPQHF
TRBJ2-7,TRBV7-9,TRBD1,few,TGTGCCAGCAGCTTAACGGGGACAGGCTACGAGCAGTACTTC,CASSLTGTGYEQYF
TRBJ1-5,TRBV4-1,-,many,TGCGCCAGCAGCCAAGAGACCGGGAGAGGGCAGCCCCAGCATTTT,CASSQETGRGQPQHF
TRBJ2-1,TRBV18,-,-,TGTGCCAGCTCACCGGGCACAGAGTGGAATGAGCAGTTCTTC,CASSPGTEWNEQFF
TRBJ1-5,TRBV7-8,-,-,TGTGCCAGCAGCGTGACACAATATAGCAATCAGCCCCAGCATTTT,CASSVTQYSNQPQHF
TRBJ1-3,TRBV9,-,-,TGTGCCAGCAGCCCACGGACGGGGAGCGGAAACACCATATATTTT,CASSPRTGSGNTIYF
TRBJ1-4,TRBV5-1,-,-,TGCGCCAGCAGCTTGTCCGCGGGGGTTGAAAAACTGTTTTTT,CASSLSAGVEKLFF
TRBJ2-7,TRBV5-1,-,-,TGCGCCAGCAGTTGGGCATGGACCGGGAATGCCTACGAGCAGTACTTC,CASSWAWTGNAYEQYF